This T cell receptor beta chain is drawn from a study of shared clonotypes between healthy human individuals. Here immunoSEQ multiplex PCR was the method, and the copy in TCRdb shows in-frame clones only, minus some. The profile shows some 1 million clones, about 77% of them singletons. CDR3 length: 14 amino acids. V lost 6 bases, J lost 5 bases, and 6 bases stayed unmatched. Per the germline V gene, CDR1 is SNHLY and CDR2 is FYNNEI. The sequence was obtained from a man aged 18 to 30 in good health. Input material: memory CD4+ T cells sorted from blood. Sample subset: CD45RA-negative fraction. The chain links TRBV2 to TRBJ1-5, with 8 bases lining up with TRBD1. CDR3 loop: CASRTGTGDQPQHF. The CDR3 coding sequence is TGTGCCAGCAGGACCGGGACAGGAGATCAGCCCCAGCATTTT.